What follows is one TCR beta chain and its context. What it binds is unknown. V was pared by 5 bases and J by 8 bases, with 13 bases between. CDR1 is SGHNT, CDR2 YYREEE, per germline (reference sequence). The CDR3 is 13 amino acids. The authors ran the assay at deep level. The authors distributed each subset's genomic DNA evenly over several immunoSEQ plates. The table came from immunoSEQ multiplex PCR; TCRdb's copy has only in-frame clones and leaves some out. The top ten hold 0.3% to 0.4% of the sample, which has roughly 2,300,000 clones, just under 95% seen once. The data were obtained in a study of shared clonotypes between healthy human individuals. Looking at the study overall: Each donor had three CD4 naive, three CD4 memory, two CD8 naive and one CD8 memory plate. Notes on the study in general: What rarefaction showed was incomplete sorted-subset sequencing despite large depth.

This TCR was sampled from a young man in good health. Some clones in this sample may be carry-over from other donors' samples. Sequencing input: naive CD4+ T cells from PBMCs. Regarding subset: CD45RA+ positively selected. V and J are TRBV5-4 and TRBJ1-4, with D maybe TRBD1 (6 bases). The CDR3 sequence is CASRTGLKEKLFF. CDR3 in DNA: TGTGCCAGCAGGACAGGTTTAAAGGAAAAACTGTTTTTT.